This T cell receptor (beta chain) was identified during a study of blood T cell repertoires in COVID-19. Authors' analysis steps: The authors estimated nucleated cell counts from reference gene primer amplification. Measured with immunoSEQ multiplex PCR; TCRdb has only the in-frame clones, and not every one. V, J and clone size derive from that table, while D and trimming were established from the DNA sequence. Here the sample spans about 170,000 clones, 82% being singletons. The CDR3 is 19 amino acids. Per germline, CDR1 SEHNR and CDR2 FQNEAQ (reference sequence). Trimming cost V 3 bases and J 0 bases; bases outside gene matches: 11.

Sequencing was carried out using peripheral blood. The clonotype comes from a woman of 80 years or more with acute or convalescent COVID-19. This chain links TRBV7-9 with TRBJ2-1; 10 bases agree with TRBD1. The CDR3 sequence: CASSFRDRGYFSSYNEQFF. The CDR3 bases are TGTGCCAGCAGCTTTAGGGACAGGGGCTACTTTAGCTCCTACAATGAGCAGTTCTTC.